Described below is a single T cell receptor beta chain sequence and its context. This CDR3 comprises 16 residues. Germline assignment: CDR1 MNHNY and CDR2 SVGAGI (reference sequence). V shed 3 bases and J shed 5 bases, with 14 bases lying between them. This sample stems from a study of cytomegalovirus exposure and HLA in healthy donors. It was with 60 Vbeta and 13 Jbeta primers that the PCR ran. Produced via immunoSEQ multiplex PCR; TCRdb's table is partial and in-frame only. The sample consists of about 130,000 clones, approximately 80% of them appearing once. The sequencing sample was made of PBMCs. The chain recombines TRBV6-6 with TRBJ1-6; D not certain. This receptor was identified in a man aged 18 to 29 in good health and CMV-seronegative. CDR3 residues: CASSYHGGSNNSPLHF. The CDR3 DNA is TGTGCCAGCAGTTATCACGGAGGGTCTAATAATTCACCCCTCCACTTT.